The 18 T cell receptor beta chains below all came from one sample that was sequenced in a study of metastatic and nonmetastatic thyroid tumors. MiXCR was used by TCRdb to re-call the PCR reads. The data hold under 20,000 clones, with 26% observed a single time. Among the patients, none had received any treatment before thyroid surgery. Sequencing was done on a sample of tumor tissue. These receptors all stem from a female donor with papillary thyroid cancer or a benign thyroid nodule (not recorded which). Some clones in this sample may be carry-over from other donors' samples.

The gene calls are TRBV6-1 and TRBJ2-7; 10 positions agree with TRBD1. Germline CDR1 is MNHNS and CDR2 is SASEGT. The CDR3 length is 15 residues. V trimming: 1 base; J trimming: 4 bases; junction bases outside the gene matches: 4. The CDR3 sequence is CASSEGTGGSYEQYF. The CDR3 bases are TGTGCCAGCAGTGAAGGGACAGGGGGATCTTACGAGCAGTACTTC.

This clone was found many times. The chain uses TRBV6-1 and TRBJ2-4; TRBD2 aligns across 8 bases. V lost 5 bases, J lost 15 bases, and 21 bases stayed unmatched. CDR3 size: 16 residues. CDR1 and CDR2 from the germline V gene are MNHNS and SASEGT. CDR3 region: CASSPSNPTGGRVPYF. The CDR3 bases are TGTGCCAGCAGTCCCTCTAATCCAACGGGGGGGAGGGTTCCGTACTTC.

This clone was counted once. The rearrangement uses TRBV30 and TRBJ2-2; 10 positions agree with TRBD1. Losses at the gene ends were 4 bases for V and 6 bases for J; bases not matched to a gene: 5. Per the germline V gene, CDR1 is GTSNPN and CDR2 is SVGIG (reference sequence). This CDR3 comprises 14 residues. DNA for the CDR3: TGTGCCTGGATCCTCGGACAGGGGGCCGGGGAGCTGTTTTTT. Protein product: CAWILGQGAGELFF.

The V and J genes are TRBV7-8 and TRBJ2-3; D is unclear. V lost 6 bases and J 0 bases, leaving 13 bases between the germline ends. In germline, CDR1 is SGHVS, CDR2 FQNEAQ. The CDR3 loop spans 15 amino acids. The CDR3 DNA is TGTGCCAGCAGAAGTAGGGCGGATAGCACAGATACGCAGTATTTT. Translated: CASRSRADSTDTQYF. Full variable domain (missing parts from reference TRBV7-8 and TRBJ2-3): GAGVSQSPRYKVAKRGQDVALRCDPISGHVSLFWYQQALGQGPEFLTYFQNEAQLDKSGLPSDRFFAERPEGSVSTLKIQRTQQEDSAVYLCASRSRADSTDTQYFGPGTRLTVL.

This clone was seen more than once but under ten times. CDR3 DNA: TGTGCCAGCAGTTTCATGTGGGCCACGGGCGACAATGAGCAGTTCTTC. This gives the protein CASSFMWATGDNEQFF. The chain joins TRBV12-3 or TRBV12-4 to TRBJ2-1, with D uncertain. The CDR3 has 16 residues. The germline V and J ends were trimmed by 3 bases and 5 bases, with 17 bases remaining between them.

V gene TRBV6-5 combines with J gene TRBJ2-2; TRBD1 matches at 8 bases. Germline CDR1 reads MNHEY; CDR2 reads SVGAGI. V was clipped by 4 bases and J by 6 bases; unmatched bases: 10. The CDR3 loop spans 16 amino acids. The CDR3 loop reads CASSLGGQGGAGELFF. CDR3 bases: TGTGCCAGCAGTTTGGGAGGACAGGGTGGCGCCGGGGAGCTGTTTTTT.

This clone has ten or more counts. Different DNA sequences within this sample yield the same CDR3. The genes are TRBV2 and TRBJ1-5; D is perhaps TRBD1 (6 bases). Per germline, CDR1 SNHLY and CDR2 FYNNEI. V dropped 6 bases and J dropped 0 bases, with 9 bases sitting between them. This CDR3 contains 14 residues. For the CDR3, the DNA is TGTGCCAGCAGAGGGGGGTATAGCAATCAGCCCCAGCATTTT. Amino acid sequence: CASRGGYSNQPQHF.

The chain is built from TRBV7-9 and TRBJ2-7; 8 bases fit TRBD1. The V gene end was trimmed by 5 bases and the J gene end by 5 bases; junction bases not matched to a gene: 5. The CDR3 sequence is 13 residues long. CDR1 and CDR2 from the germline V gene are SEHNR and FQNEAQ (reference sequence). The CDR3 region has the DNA TGTGCCAGCAGCCCAACGGACAGGGACGAGCAGTACTTC. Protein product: CASSPTDRDEQYF.

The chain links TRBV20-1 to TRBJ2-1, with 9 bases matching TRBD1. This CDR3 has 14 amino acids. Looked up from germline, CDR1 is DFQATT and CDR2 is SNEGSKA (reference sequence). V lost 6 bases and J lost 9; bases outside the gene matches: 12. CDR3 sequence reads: CSAKPGQGTSEQFF. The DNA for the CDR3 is TGCAGTGCCAAACCGGGACAGGGTACTAGTGAGCAGTTCTTC.

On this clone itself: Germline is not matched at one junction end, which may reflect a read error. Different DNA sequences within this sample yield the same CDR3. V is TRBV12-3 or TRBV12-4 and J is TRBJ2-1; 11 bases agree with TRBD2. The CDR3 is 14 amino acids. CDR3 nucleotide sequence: TGTGCCAGCAGTCCCGGCACTAGCGGGGGTAGCCAGCTCTTC. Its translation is CASSPGTSGGSQLF.

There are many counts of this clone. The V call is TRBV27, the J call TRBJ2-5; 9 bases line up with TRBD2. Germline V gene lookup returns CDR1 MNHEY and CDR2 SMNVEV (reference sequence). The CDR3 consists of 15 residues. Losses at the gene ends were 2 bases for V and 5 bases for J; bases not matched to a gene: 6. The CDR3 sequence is CASSLRLAGIETQYF. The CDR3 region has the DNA TGTGCCAGCAGTTTAAGGCTAGCGGGGATTGAGACCCAGTACTTC.

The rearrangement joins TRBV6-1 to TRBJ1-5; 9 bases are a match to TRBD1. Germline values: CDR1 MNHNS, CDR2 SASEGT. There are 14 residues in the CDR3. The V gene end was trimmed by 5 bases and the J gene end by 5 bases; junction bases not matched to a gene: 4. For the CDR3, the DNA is TGTGCCAGCAGTATTAGACAGGGGGATCAGCCCCAGCATTTT. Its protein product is CASSIRQGDQPQHF.

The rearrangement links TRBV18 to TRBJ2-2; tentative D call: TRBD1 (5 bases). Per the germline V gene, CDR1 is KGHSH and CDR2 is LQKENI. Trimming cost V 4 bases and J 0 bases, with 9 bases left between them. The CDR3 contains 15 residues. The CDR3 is CASSLDSANTGELFF. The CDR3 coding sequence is TGTGCCAGCTCACTTGACAGCGCGAACACCGGGGAGCTGTTTTTT.

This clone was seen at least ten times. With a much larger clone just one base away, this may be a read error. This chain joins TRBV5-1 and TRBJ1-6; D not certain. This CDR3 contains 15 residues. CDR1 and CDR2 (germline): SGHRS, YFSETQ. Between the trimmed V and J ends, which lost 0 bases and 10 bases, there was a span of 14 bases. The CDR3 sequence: CASSLETGMKSPLHF. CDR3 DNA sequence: TGCGCCAGCAGCTTGGAAACGGGGATGAAGTCACCCCTCCACTTT. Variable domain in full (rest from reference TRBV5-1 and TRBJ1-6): KAGVTQTPRYLIKTRGQQVTLSCSPISGHRSVSWYQQTPGQGLQFLFEYFSETQRNKGNFPGRFSGRQFSNSRSEMNVSTLELGDSALYLCASSLETGMKSPLHFGNGTRLTVT.

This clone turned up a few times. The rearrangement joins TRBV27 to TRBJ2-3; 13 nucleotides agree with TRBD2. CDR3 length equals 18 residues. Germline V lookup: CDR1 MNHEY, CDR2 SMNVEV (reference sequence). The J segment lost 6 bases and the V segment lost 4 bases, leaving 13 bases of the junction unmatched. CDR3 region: CASSSGLAGSQWMDTQYF. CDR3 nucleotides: TGTGCCAGCAGTTCGGGACTAGCGGGAAGTCAATGGATGGATACGCAGTATTTT.

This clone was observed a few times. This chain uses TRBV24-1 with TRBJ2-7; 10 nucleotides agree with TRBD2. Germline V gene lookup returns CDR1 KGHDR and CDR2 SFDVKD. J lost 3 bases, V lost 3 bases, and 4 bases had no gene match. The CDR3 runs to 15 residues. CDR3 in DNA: TGTGCCACCAGTGATCCTAGCGGGAGTAACTACGAGCAGTACTTC. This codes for CATSDPSGSNYEQYF.

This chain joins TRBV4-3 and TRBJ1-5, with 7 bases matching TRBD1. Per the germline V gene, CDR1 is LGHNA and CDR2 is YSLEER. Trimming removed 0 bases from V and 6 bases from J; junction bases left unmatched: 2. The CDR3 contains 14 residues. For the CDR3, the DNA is TGCGCCAGCAGCCAAGATAACAGGGGTCAGCCCCAGCATTTT. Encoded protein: CASSQDNRGQPQHF.

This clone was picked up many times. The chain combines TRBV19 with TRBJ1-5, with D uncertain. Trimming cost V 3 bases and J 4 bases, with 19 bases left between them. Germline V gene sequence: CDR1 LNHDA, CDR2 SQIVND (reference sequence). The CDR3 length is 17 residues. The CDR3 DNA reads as TGTGCCAGTAGTATTACTGTCAGTCCCATACTAAATCAGCCCCAGCATTTT. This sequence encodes CASSITVSPILNQPQHF. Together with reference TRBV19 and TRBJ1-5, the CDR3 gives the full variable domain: DGGITQSPKYLFRKEGQNVTLSCEQNLNHDAMYWYRQDPGQGLRLIYYSQIVNDFQKGDIAEGYSVSREKKESFPLTVTSAQKNPTAFYLCASSITVSPILNQPQHFGDGTRLSIL.